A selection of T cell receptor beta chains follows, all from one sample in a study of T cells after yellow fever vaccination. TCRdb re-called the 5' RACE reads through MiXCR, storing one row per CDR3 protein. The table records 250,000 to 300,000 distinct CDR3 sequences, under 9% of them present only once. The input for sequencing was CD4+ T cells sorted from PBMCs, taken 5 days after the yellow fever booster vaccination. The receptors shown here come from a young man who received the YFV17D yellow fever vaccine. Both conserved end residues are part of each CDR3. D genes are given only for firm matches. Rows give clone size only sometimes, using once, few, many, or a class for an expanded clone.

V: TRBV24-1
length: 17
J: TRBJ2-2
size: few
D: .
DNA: TGTGCCACCAGTTGGGGACGTTACCCTACGAACACCGGGGAGCTGTTTTTT
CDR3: CATSWGRYPTNTGELFF

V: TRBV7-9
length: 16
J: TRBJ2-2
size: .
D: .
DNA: TGTGCCACCCCACGGGGCCTAGACAGGTTTACCGGGGAGCTGTTTTTT
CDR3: CATPRGLDRFTGELFF

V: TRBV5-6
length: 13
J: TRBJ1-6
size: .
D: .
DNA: TGTGCCAGCAGCTTGCAGGCGAATTCACCCCTCCACTTT
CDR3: CASSLQANSPLHF

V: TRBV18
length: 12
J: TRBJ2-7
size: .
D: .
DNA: TGTGCCAGCTCACCCGGGCCGGAGGAGCAGTACTTC
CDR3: CASSPGPEEQYF

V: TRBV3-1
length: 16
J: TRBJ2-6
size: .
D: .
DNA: TGTGCCAGCAGCCAAGACTATTACTCTGGGGCCAACGTCCTGACTTTC
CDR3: CASSQDYYSGANVLTF

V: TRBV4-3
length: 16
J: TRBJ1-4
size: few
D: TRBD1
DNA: TGCGCCAGCAGCCAAGCCAATGACAGGGGGAATGAAAAACTGTTTTTT
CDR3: CASSQANDRGNEKLFF

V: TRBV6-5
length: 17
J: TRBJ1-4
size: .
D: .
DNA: TGTGCCAGCAGTTTATTCGGGGAGACTGCAACTAATGAAAAACTGTTTTTT
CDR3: CASSLFGETATNEKLFF

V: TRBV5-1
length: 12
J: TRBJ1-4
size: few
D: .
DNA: TGCGCCAGCAGCTTAGGGGGGGAGCGGCTGTTTTTT
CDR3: CASSLGGERLFF

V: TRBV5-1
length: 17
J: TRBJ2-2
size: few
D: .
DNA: TGCGCCAGCAGCCCCCGGGGCTCAAACATGAACACCGGGGAGCTGTTTTTT
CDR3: CASSPRGSNMNTGELFF

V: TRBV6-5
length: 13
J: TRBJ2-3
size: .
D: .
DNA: TGTGCCAGCAGTTACTTGGGGAAGGGTACGCAGTATTTT
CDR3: CASSYLGKGTQYF

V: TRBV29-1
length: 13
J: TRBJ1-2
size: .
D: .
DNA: TGCAGCGTTGAAGTTCGGCAGGGAGGTGGCTACACCTTC
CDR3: CSVEVRQGGGYTF

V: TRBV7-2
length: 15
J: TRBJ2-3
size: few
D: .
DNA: TGTGCCAGCAGCTTAGTTAGGGGGGGGGAAGATACGCAGTATTTT
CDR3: CASSLVRGGEDTQYF

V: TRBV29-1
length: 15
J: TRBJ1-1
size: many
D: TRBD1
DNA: TGCACGACCGATACAGGGGCCGGTGTTGGCACTGAAGCTTTCTTT
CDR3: CTTDTGAGVGTEAFF

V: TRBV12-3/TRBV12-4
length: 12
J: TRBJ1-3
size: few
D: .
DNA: TGTGCCAGCAGTCAAAGGGGAAACACCATATATTTT
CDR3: CASSQRGNTIYF